Detailed here is one T cell receptor beta chain. The CDR3 contains 15 residues. V was clipped by 5 bases and J by 2 bases; unmatched bases: 5. The V gene's germline CDR1 is LNHDA and CDR2 SQIVND (reference sequence). Per the authors' pipeline: Reference gene primer amplification yielded estimated nucleated cell counts. Produced via immunoSEQ multiplex PCR; TCRdb's table is partial and in-frame only. V and J calls plus clone size are reproduced from that table; the DNA served to infer D and trimming. The data hold roughly 380,000 clones, with roughly 90% observed a single time. The sample originates from a study of blood T cell repertoires in COVID-19. Study details: Sites in the United States, Italy and Spain provided acute and convalescent COVID-19 samples. T cells, B-cell-depleted T cells, or PBMCs supplied cDNA or gDNA.

Those enrolled in Seattle joined during active infection and were followed longitudinally afterward. Sequencing was performed on peripheral blood. The source of this sequence is a woman in her 40s with COVID-19, enrolled during active disease. The chain employs TRBV19 and TRBJ1-5; TRBD1 aligns across 8 bases. CDR3 DNA sequence: TGTGCCAGTAGTTCGGACAGGGAGGGCAATCAGCCCCAGCATTTT. Translated, it gives CASSSDREGNQPQHF.